This T cell receptor beta chain emerged from a study of monozygotic twins with inflammatory bowel disease. TCRdb re-called the 5' RACE reads; every CDR3 protein appears as one record, without DNA. The sample is made up of 150,000 to 200,000 distinct CDR3 sequences, and the top ten hold over 2.5% of it. The CDR3 contains 14 residues. Germline V lookup: CDR1 MRHNA, CDR2 SNTAGT. Sequenced: blood. This clonotype was sampled from a human donor with ulcerative colitis or Crohn's disease, or a healthy co-twin of an affected twin (not recorded which). The chain couples TRBV6-4 to TRBJ2-2. The CDR3 protein is CASSSTWTTGELFF.